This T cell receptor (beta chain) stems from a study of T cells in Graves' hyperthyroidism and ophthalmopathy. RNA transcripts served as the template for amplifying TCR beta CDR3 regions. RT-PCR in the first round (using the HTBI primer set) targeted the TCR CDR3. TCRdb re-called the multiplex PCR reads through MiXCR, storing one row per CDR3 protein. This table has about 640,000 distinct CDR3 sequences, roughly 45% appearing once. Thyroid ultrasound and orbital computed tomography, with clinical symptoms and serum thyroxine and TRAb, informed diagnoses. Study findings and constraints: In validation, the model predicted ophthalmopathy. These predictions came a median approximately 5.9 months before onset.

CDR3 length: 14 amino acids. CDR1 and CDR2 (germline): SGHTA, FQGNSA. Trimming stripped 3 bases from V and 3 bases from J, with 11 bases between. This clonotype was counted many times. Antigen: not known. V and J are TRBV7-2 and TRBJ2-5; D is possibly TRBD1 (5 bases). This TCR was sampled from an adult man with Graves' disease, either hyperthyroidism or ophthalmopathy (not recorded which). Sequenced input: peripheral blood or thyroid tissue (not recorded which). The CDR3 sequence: CASSLVGREETQYF. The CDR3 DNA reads TGTGCCAGCAGCTTGGTCGGCAGGGAAGAGACCCAGTACTTC. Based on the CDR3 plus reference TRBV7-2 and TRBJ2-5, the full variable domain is GAGVSQSPSNKVTEKGKDVELRCDPISGHTALYWYRQSLGQGLEFLIYFQGNSAPDKSGLPSDRFSAERTGGSVSTLTIQRTQQEDSAVYLCASSLVGREETQYFGPGTRLLVL.